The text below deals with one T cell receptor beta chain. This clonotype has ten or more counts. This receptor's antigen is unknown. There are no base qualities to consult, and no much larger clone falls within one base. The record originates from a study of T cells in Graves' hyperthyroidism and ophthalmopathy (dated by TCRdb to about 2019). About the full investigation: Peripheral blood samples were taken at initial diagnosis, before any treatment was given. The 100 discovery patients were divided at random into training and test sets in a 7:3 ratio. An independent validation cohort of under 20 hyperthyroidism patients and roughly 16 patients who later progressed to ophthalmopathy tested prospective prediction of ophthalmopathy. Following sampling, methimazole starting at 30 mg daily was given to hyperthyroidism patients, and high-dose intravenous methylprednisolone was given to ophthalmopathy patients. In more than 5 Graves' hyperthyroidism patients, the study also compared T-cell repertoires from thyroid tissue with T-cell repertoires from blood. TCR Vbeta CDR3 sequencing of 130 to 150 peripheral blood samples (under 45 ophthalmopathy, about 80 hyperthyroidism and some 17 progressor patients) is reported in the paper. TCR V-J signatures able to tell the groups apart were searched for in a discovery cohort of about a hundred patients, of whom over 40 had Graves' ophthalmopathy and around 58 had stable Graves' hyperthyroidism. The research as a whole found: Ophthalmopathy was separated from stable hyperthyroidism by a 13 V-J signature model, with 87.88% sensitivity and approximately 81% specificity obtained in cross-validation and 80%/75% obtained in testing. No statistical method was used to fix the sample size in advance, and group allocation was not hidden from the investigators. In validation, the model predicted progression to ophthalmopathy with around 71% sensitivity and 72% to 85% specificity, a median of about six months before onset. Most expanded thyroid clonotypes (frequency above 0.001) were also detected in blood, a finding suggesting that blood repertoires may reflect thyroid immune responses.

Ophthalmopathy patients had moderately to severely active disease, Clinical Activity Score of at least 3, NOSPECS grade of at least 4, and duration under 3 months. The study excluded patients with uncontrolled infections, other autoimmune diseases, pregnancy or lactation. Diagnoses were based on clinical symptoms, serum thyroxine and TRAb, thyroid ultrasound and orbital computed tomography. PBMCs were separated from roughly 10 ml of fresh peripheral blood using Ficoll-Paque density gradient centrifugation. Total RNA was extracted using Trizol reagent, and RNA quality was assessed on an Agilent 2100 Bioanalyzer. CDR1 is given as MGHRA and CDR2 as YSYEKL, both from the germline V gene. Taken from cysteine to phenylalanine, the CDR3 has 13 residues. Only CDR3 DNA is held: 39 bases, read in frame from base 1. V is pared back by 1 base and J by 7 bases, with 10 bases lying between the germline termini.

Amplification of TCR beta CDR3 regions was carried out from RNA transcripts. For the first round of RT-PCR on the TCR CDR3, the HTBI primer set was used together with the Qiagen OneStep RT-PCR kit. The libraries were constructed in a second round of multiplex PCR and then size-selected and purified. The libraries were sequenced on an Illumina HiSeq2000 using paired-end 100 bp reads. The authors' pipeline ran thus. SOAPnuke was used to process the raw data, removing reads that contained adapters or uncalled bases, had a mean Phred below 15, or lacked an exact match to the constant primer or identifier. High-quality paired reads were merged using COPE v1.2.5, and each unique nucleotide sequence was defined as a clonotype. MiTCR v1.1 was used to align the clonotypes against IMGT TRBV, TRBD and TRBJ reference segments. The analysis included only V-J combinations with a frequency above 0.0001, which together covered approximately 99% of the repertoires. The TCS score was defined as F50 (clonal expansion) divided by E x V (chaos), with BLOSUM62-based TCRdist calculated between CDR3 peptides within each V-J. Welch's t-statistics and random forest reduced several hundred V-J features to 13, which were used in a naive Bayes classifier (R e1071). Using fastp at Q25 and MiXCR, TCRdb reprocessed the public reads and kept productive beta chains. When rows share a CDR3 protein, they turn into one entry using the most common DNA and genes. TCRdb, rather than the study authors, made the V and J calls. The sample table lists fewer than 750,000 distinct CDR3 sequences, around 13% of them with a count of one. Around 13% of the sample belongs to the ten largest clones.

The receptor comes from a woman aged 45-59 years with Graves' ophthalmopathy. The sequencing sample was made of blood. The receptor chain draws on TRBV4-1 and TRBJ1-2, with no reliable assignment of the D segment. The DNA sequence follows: TGCGCCAGCAGCCAAGCGGGGATGGGTGGCTACACCTTC. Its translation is CASSQAGMGGYTF.